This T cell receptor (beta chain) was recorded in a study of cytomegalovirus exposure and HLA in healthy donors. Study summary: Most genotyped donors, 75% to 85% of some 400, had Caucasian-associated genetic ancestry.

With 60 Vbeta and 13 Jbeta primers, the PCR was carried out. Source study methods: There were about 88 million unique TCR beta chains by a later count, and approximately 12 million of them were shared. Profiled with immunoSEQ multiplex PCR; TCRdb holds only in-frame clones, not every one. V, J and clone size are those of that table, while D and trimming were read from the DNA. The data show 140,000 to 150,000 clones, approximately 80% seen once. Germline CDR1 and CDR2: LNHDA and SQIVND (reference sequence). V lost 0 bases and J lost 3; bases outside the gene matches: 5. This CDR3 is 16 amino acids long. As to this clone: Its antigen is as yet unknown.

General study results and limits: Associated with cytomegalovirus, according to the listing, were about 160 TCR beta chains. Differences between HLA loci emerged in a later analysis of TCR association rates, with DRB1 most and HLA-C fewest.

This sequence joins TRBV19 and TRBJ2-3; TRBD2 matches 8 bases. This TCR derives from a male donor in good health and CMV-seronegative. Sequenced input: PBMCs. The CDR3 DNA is TGTGCCAGTAGTATAGATCGCGGGAGGTCTACAGATACGCAGTATTTT. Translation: CASSIDRGRSTDTQYF. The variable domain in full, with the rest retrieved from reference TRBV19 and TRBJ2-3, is DGGITQSPKYLFRKEGQNVTLSCEQNLNHDAMYWYRQDPGQGLRLIYYSQIVNDFQKGDIAEGYSVSREKKESFPLTVTSAQKNPTAFYLCASSIDRGRSTDTQYFGPGTRLTVL.